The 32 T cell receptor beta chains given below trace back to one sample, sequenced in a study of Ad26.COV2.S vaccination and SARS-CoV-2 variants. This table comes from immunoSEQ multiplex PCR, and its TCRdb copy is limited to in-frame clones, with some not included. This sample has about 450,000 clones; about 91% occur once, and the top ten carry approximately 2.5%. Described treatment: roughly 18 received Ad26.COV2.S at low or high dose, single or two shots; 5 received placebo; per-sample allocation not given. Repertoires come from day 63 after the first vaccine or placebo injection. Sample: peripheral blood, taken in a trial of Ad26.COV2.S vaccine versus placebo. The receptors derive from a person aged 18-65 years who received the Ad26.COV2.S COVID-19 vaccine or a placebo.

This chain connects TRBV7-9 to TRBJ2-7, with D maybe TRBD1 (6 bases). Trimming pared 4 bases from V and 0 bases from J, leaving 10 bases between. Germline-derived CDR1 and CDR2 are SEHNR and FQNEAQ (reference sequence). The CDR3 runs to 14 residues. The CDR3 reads CASSSQGSSYEQYF. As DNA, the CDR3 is TGTGCCAGCAGCTCCCAGGGGAGCTCCTACGAGCAGTACTTC.

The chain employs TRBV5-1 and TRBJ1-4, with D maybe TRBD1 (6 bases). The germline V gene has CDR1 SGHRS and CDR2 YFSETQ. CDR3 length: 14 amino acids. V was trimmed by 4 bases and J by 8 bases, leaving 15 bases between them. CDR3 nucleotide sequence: TGCGCCAGCAGCGTCCTGCACAGGGAGGAAAAACTGTTTTTT. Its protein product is CASSVLHREEKLFF.

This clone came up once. The CDR3 loop is CASSSGGRGPYEQYF. DNA for the CDR3: TGTGCCAGCAGCTCGGGGGGAAGAGGACCCTACGAGCAGTACTTC. This chain connects TRBV9 to TRBJ2-7, with 7 bases fitting TRBD2. This CDR3 has 15 residues. After removal of 4 bases from V and 2 bases from J, the junction contained 9 bases not matched to a gene. Germline V gene data show CDR1 as SGDLS and CDR2 as YYNGEE.

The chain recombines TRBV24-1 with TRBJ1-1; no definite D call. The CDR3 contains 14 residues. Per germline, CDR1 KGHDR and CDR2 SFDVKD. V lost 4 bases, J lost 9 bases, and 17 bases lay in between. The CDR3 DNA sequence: TGTGCCACCAGTGAACGGAGAAAACAGAACAAAGCTTTCTTT. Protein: CATSERRKQNKAFF.

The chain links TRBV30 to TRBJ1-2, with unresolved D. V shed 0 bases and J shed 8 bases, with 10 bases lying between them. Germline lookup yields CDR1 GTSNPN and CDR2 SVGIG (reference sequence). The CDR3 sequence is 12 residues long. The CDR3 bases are TGTGCCTGGAGTGTAGGAGGTTTCGGCTACACCTTC. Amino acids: CAWSVGGFGYTF.

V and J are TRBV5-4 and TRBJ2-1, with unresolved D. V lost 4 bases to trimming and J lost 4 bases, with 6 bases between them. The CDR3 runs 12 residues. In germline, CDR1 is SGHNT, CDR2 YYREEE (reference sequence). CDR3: CASSTGYNEQFF. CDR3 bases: TGTGCCAGCAGCACCGGTTACAATGAGCAGTTCTTC.

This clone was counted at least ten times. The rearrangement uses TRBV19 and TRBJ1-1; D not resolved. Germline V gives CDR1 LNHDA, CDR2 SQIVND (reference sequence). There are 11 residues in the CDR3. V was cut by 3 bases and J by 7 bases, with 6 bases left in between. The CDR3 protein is CASSMEGEAFF. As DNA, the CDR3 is TGTGCCAGTAGTATGGAGGGTGAAGCTTTCTTT.

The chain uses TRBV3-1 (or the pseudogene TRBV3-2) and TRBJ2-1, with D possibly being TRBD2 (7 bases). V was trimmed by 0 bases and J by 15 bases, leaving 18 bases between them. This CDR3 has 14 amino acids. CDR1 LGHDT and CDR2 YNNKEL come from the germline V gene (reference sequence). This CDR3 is CASSQDVSGGRLFF. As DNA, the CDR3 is TGTGCCAGCAGCCAAGACGTGTCGGGGGGCAGGCTGTTCTTC.

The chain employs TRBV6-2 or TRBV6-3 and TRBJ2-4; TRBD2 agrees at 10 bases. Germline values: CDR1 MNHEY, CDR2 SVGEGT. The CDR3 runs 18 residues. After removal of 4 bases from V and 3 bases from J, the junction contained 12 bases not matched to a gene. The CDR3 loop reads CASSSLDLAGVDKNIQYF. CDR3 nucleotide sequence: TGTGCCAGCAGTTCACTTGACCTAGCGGGAGTGGACAAAAACATTCAGTACTTC.

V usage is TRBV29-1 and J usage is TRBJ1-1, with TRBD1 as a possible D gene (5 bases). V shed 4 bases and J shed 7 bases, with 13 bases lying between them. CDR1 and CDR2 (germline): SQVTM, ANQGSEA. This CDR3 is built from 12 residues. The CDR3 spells CSVVGPGIEAFF. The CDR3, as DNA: TGCAGCGTTGTGGGCCCAGGGATTGAAGCTTTCTTT.

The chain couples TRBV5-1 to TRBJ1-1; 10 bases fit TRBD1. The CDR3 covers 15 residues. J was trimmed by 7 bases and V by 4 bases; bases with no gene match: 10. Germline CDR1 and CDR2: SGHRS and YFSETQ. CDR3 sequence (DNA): TGCGCCAGCAGCCGGGGACAGGGGAAGATGAGTGAAGCTTTCTTT. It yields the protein CASSRGQGKMSEAFF.

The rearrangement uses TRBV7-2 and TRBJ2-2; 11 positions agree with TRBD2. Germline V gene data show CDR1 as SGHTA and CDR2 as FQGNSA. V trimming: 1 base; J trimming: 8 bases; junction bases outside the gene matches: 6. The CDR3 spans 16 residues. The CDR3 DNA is TGTGCCAGCAGCTTAGGAACTAGCGGGAGAAGGGGGGAGCTGTTTTTT. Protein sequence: CASSLGTSGRRGELFF.

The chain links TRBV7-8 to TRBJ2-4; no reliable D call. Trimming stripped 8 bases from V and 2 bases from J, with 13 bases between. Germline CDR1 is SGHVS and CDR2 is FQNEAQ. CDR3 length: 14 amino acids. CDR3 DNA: TGTGCCAGCGGCCCGCCTAGTTCCAAAAACATTCAGTACTTC. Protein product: CASGPPSSKNIQYF.

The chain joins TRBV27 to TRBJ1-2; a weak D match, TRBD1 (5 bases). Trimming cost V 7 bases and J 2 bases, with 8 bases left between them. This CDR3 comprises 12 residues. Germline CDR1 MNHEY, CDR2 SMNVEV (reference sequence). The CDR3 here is CASKGRNYGYTF. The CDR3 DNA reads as TGTGCCAGCAAGGGACGAAACTATGGCTACACCTTC.

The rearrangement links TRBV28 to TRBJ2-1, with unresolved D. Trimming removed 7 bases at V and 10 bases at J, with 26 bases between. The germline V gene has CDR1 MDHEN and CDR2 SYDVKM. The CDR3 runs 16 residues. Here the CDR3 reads CASTVGIIRPEWEQFF. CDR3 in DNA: TGTGCCAGCACAGTAGGAATCATTCGACCTGAATGGGAGCAGTTCTTC.

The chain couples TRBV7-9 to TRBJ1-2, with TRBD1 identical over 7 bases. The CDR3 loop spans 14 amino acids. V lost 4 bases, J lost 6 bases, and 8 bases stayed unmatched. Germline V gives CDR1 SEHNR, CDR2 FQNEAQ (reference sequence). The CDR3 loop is CASSSRQGGHGYTF. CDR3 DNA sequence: TGTGCCAGCAGCTCAAGACAGGGTGGCCATGGCTACACCTTC.

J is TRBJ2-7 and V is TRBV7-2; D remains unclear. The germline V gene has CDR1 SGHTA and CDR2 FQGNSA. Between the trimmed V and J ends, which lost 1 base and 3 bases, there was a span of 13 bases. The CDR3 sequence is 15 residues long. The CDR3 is CASSLGASPYYEQYF. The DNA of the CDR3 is TGTGCCAGCAGCTTAGGCGCCTCTCCTTACTACGAGCAGTACTTC.

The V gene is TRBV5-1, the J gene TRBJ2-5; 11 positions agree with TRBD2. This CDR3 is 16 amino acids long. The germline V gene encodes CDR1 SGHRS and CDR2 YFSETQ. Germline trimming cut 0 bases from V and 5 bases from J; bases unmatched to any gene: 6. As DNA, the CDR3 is TGCGCCAGCAGCTTGGGACTAGCGGGATTTCCGGAGACCCAGTACTTC. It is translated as CASSLGLAGFPETQYF.

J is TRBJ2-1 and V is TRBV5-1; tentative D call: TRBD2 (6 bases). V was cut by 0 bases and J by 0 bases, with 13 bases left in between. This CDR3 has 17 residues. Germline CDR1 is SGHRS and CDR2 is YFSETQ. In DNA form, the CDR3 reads TGCGCCAGCAGCTTGGATGGGGTCGGGAGCTCCTACAATGAGCAGTTCTTC. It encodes CASSLDGVGSSYNEQFF.

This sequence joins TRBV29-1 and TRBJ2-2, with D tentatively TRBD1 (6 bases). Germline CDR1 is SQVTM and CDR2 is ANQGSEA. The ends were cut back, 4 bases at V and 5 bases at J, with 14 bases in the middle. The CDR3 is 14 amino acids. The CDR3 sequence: CSVGTQGWTGELFF. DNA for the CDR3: TGCAGCGTTGGAACCCAGGGGTGGACCGGGGAGCTGTTTTTT.

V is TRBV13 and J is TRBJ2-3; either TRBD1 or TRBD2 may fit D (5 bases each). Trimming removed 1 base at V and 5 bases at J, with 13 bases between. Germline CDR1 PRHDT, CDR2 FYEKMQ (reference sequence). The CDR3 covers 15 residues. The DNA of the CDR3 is TGTGCCAGCAGCTTAGTGGGGCGGGCTGTAGATACGCAGTATTTT. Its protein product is CASSLVGRAVDTQYF.

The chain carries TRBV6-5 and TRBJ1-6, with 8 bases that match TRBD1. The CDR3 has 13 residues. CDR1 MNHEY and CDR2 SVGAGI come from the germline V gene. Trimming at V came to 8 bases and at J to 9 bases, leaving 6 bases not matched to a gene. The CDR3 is CASLRTGSSPLHF. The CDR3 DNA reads TGTGCCAGCCTGAGGACAGGGAGTTCACCCCTCCACTTT.

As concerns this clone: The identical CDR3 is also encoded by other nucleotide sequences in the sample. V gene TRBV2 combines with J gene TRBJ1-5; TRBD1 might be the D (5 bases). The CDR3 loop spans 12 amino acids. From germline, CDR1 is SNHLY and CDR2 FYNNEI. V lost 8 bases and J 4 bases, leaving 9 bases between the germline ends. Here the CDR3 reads CASSGRNQPQHF. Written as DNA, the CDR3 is TGTGCCAGCTCGGGGCGGAATCAGCCCCAGCATTTT.

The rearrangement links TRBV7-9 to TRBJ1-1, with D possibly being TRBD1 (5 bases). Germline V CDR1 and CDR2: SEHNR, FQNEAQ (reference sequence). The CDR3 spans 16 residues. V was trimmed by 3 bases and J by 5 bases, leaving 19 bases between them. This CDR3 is CASSFGLKGRNTEAFF. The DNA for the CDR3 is TGTGCCAGCAGCTTCGGCCTGAAGGGGCGGAATACTGAAGCTTTCTTT. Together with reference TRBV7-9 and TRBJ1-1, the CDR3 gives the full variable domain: DTGVSQNPRHKITKRGQNVTFRCDPISEHNRLYWYRQTLGQGPEFLTYFQNEAQLEKSRLLSDRFSAERPKGSFSTLEIQRTEQGDSAMYLCASSFGLKGRNTEAFFGQGTRLTVV.

The CDR3 loop reads CASSFSGLGGYTF. The CDR3 nucleotides read TGTGCCAGCAGTTTTAGTGGGCTGGGGGGCTACACCTTC. The chain couples TRBV28 to TRBJ1-2, with D unresolved. There are 13 residues in the CDR3. Trimming shortened V by 3 bases and J by 8 bases, and 13 bases separated the two germline ends. Germline CDR1 MDHEN, CDR2 SYDVKM.

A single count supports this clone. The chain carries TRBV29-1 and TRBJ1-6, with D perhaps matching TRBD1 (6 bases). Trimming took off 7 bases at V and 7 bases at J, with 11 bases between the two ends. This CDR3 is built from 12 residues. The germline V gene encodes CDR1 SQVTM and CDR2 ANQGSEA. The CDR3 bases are TGCAGCGACAGGGTAACAAATTCACCCCTCCACTTT. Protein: CSDRVTNSPLHF.

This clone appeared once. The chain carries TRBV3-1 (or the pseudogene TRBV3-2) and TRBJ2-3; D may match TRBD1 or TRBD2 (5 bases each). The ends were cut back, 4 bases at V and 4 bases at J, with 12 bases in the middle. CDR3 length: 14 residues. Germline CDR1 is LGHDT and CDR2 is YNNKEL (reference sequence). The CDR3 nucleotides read TGTGCCAGCAGCCCCTCCGGGGCCCCAGATACGCAGTATTTT. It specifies CASSPSGAPDTQYF.

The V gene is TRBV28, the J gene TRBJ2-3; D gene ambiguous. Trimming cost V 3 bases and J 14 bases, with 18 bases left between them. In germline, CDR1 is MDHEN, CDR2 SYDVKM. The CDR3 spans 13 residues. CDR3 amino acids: CASSFPTRIAPYF. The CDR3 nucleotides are TGTGCCAGCAGTTTCCCGACACGAATTGCGCCGTATTTT. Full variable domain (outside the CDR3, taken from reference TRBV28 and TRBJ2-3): DVKVTQSSRYLVKRTGEKVFLECVQDMDHENMFWYRQDPGLGLRLIYFSYDVKMKEKGDIPEGYSVSREKKERFSLILESASTNQTSMYLCASSFPTRIAPYFGPGTRLTVL.

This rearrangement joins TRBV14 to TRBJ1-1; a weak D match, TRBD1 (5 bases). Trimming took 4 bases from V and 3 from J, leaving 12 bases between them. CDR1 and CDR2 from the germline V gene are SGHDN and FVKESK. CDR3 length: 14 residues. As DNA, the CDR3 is TGTGCCAGCAGCCTAGCGGGGGGGTACACTGAAGCTTTCTTT. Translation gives CASSLAGGYTEAFF.

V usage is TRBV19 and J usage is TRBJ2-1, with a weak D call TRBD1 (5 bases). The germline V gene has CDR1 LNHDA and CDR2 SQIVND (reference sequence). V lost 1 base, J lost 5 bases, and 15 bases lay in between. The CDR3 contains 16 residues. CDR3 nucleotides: TGTGCCAGTAGTATAGTGAGGACACAGTTAAACAATGAGCAGTTCTTC. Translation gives CASSIVRTQLNNEQFF.

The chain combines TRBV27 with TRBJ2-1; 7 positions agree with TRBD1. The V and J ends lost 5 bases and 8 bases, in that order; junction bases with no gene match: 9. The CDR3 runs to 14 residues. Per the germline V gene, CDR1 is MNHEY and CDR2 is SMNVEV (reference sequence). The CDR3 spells CASSNPSTGDEQFF. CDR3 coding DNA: TGTGCCAGCAGTAACCCGTCAACAGGGGATGAGCAGTTCTTC.

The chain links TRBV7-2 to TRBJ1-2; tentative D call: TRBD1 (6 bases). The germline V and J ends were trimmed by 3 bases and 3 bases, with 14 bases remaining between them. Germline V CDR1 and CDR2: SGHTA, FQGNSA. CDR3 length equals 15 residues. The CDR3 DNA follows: TGTGCCAGCAGCTTCGTCCCCCAGGGGCACTATGGCTACACCTTC. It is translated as CASSFVPQGHYGYTF.